This record covers a single T cell receptor (beta chain). The antigen is not known. The source of the sample is a study of T cells in localized non-small cell lung cancer. Study-wide findings and caveats: Sequencing, confined to only one tumor region, leaves heterogeneity possible. Appearing in adjacent lung were a median 57 of the top 100 tumor clones. A denser population of T cells in blood accompanied longer overall survival.

Some clones are missing from TCRdb's copy, which holds only in-frame ones; the method was immunoSEQ multiplex PCR. Among over 25,000 clones, 90% were seen once, and the ten largest hold approximately 1%. The CDR3 covers 13 residues. The ends were cut back, 1 base at V and 4 bases at J, with 7 bases in the middle. Germline values: CDR1 SGHVS, CDR2 FQNEAQ. The source was peripheral blood, collected before any cancer treatment. This sequence originates from a woman aged 35-75 years with stage I lung adenocarcinoma. The chain uses TRBV7-8 and TRBJ1-1; no firm D call. The CDR3 region is CASSLVSGTEAFF. The CDR3 nucleotides read TGTGCCAGCAGCTTAGTATCAGGCACTGAAGCTTTCTTT.